This TCR beta chain was observed in a study of graft-versus-host responses after intestinal transplantation. Study in general: Transplantation in recipients was multivisceral, liver-intestinal, or isolated intestinal. Each patient got anti-thymocyte globulin induction, then tacrolimus and steroids for roughly 3 years. Study-wide points: Detected in recipient marrow were GvH clones, some of which were first observed in ileum or blood. Peak circulating GvH clone levels were associated with early post-transplant HvG declines.

The CDR3 runs 18 residues. V was clipped by 4 bases and J by 0 bases; unmatched bases: 11. Germline V lookup: CDR1 MNHEY, CDR2 SMNVEV (reference sequence). Sequencing was performed with immunoSEQ multiplex PCR; in TCRdb, only in-frame clones are kept and a portion is missing. The sample carries around 9,500 clones, approximately 90% recorded once. This clone appeared once. Its antigen is not identified. Sequencing was performed on PBMCs, taken 230 to 250 days after intestinal transplant. The clonotype comes from a human patient who received an intestinal transplant, so some T cells may come from the graft donor. The chain is built from TRBV27 and TRBJ1-4; 7 nucleotides agree with TRBD1. In DNA, the CDR3 is TGTGCCAGCAGTTCAGACAGGGTCGGACTTGCAACTAATGAAAAACTGTTTTTT. Translation gives CASSSDRVGLATNEKLFF.